This T cell receptor (beta chain) was recorded in a study of CD8+CD57+ T cells in acquired aplastic anemia. Study-wide context: Sorted CD4+ plus CD8+ cells gave DNA averaging about 3.2 ug. Healthy donor CD4+ cell samples had a mean of approximately 11 million reads. The study, taken as a whole, reports: With respect to CD8+ Simpson's diversity, patients and controls did not differ significantly. The number of CD8+ CDR3 sequences shared by patients and controls was 25 to 35.

The CDR3 spans 12 residues. Trimming cost V 8 bases and J 0 bases, with 8 bases left between them. In germline, CDR1 is GTSNPN, CDR2 SVGIG (reference sequence). Genomic DNA, the template, was used for profiling of the TCR beta VDJ and CDR3. In TCRdb, the reads were re-called with MiXCR into one record per CDR3 protein. The sample includes around 170,000 distinct CDR3 sequences, 50% to 75% of them seen just once. This clonotype has only a few counts. What it binds is unknown. This TCR derives from a human donor in good health. Sequencing used sorted CD4+, CD8+, or CD8+CD57+ T cells (not recorded which) from PBMCs. The chain links TRBV30 to TRBJ2-1, with a possible D match to TRBD1 (5 bases). The CDR3 DNA reads TGTGCCGTCAGGGACTCCTACAATGAGCAGTTCTTC. Amino acids: CAVRDSYNEQFF.